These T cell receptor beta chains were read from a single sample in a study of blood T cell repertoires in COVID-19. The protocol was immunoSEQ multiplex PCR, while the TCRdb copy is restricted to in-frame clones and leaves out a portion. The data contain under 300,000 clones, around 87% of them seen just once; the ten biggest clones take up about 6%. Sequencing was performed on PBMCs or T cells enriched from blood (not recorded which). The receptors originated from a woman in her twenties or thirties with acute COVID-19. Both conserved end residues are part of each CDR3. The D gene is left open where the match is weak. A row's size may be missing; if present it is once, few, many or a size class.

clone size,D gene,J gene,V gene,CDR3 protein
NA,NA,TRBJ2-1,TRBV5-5,CASSTLAGNSYNEQFF
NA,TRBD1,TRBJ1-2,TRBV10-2,CASTGTGGYYGYTF
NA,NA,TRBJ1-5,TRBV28,CASQMGGSNQPQHF
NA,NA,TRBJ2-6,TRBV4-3,CASSHVPPTGYGANVLTF
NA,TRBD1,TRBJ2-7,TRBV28,CASSSTFTTGHTYEQYF
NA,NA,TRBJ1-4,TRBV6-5,CASSYSGLSTNEKLFF
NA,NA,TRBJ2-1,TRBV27,CASSPPKQFF
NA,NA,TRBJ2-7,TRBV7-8,CASSSSPWAYEQYF
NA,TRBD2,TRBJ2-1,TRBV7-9,CASQASGGAGEQFF
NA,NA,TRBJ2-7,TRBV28,CASSILTRQYEQYF
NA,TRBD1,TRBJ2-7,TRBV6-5,CASARDRGNYEQYF
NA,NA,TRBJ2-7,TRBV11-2,CASSSTYEQYF
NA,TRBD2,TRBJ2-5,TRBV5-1,CASSYLGGRAGETQYF
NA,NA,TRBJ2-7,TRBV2,CASSEGLKLEQYF
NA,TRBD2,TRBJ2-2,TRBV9,CASSVEGLDTTGELFF
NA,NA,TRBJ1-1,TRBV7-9,CASSPLTGNTEAFF
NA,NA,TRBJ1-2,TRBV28,CATQRLNYGYTF
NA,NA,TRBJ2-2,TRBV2,CATKEGGNTGELFF
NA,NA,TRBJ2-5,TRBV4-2,CASSQVGRASETQYF
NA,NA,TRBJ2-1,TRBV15,CATSNYGRVLDEQFF
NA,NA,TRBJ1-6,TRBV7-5,CAGPGYNSPLHF
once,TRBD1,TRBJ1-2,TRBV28,CASSQQGTVYGYTF
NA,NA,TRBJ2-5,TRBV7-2,CASNENPYQETQYF
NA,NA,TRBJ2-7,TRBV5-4,CASSFLERGRYEQYF
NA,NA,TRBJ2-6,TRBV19,CASSTPLTASGANVLTF
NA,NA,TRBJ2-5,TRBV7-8,CASSLGRSRETQYF
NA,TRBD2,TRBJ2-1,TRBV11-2,CASSPTSGGANEQFF
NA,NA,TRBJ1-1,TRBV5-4,CASTPDRGAGTEAFF
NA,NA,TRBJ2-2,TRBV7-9,CASSLGPTGGELFF
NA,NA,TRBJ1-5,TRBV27,CASSPITGPPQHF
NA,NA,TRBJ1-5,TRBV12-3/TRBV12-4,CASSPIHQPQHF
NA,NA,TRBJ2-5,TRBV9,CASSGGVETQYF
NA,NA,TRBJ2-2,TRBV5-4,CASSLAGRGGELFF
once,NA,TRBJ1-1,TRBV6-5,CASSYRGGIGGQAFF
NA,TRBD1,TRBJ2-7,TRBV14,CASSQEFGTGIYEQYF
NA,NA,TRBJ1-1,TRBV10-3,CAISEFGGGTEAFF
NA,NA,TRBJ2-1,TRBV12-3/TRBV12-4,CASRYGTNEQFF
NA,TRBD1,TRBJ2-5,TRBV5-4,CASSSRQGRETQYF
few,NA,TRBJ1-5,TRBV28,CASSQSFGPQHF
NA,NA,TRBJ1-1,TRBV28,CASSLGGMNTEAFF
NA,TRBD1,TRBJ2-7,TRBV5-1,CASSASPGQGYEQYF
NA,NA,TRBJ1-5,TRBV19,CASSFLGENQPQHF
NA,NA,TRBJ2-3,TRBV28,CASSLFTEGELTDTQYF
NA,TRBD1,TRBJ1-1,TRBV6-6,CASSPLDTGVVNTEAFF
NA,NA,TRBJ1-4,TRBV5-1,CASSRTAATNEKLFF
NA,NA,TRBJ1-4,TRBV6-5,CASRQTANEKLFF
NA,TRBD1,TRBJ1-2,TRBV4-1,CASSSVDRGSGGYTF
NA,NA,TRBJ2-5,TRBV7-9,CASSLGTTQETQYF
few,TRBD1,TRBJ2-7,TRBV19,CASRTGETEQYF
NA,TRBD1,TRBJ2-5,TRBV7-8,CASSLARQGYGTQYF
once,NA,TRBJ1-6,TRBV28,CASTTGLPPNSPLHF
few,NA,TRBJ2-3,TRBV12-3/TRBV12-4,CASSSGTDTQYF
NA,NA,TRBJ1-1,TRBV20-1,CSASGEPMNTEAFF
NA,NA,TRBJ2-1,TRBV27,CASSWGLANEQFF
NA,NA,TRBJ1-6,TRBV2,CASAGRLNSPLHF